This TCR beta chain was sequenced during a study of shared clonotypes between healthy human individuals. Germline-derived CDR1 and CDR2 are MGHRA and YSYEKL. The V and J ends lost 0 bases and 2 bases respectively, with 17 bases between them. This CDR3 spans 17 amino acids. Profiling relied on immunoSEQ multiplex PCR, and the TCRdb table lists in-frame clones only, not all of them. The sample carries about 2.4 million clones, approximately 94% recorded once. The J gene is TRBJ2-7, the V gene TRBV4-1; D may be TRBD1 or TRBD2 (6 bases each). Input material: naive CD4+ T cells sorted from blood. Indicated subset: CD45RA+ positively selected. The source of this sequence is a man aged 18 to 30 in good health. The CDR3 bases are TGCGCCAGCAGCCAAGATCTGGGGGGACACCTAGCCTACGAGCAGTACTTC. As protein: CASSQDLGGHLAYEQYF.